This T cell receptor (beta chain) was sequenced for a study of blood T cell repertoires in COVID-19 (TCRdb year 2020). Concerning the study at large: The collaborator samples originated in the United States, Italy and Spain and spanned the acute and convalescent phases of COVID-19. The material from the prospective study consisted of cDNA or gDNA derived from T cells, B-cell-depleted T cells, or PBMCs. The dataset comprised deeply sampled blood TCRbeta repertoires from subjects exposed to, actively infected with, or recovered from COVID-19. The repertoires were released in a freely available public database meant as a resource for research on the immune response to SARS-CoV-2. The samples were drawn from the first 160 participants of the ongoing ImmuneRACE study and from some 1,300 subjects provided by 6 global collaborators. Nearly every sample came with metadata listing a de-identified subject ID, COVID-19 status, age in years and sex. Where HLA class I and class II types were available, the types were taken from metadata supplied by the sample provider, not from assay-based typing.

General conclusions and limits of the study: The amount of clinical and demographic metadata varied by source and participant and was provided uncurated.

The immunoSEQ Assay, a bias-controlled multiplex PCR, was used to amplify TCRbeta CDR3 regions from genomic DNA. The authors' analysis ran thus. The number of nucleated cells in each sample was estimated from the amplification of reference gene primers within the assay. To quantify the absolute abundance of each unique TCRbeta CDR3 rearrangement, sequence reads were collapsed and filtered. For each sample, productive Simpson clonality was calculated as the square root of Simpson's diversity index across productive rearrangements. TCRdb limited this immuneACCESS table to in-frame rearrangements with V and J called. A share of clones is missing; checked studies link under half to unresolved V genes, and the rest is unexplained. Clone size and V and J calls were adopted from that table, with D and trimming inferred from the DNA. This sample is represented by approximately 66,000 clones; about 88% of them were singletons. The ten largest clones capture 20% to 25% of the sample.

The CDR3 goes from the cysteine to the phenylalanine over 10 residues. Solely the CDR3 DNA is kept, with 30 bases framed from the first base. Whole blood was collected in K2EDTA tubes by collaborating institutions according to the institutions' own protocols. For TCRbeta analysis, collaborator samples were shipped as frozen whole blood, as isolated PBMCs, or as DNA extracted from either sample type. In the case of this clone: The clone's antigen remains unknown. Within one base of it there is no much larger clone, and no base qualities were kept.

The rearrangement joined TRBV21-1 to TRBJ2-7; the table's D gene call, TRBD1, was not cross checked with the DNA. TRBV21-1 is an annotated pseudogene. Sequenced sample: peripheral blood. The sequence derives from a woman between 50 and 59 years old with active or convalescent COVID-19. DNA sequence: TGTCCTCCAGGCCCCTACGAGCAGTACTTC. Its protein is CPPGPYEQYF.